The 28 T cell receptor beta chains given below trace back to one sample, sequenced in a study of blood T cell repertoires in COVID-19. Clones were sequenced by immunoSEQ multiplex PCR, and TCRdb holds only the in-frame ones, with some missing. The data contain 150,000 to 200,000 clones, about 87% of them singletons. Sequencing was done on a sample of peripheral blood. The receptors were gathered from a man aged 18 to 30 with active or convalescent COVID-19.

This clone came up a few times. The J gene is TRBJ1-1, the V gene TRBV18, with D possibly matching TRBD1 (5 bases). Germline lookup yields CDR1 KGHSH and CDR2 LQKENI. V was cut by 1 base and J by 0 bases, with 12 bases left in between. CDR3 size: 16 residues. The CDR3 region has the DNA TGTGCCAGCTCACCACTCACAGGACCCATGAACACTGAAGCTTTCTTT. It codes for CASSPLTGPMNTEAFF.

V usage is TRBV5-1 and J usage is TRBJ1-5; D possibly corresponds to TRBD1 (5 bases). The V gene lost 4 bases and the J gene lost 4 bases, with 12 bases spanning the gap. Germline CDR1 is SGHRS and CDR2 is YFSETQ. This CDR3 contains 14 residues. CDR3 in DNA: TGCGCCAGCAGCCCAGGCGGGGGGAATCAGCCCCAGCATTTT. Translating it yields CASSPGGGNQPQHF.

The chain employs TRBV5-5 and TRBJ2-7; D is perhaps TRBD1 (6 bases). The germline CDR1 and CDR2 sequences are SGHKS and YYEKEE (reference sequence). The CDR3 has 13 residues. Trimming pared 3 bases from V and 5 bases from J, leaving 12 bases between. The CDR3, as DNA: TGTGCCAGCAGCTCCGATACAGGGAACGAGCAGTACGTC. Translating gives CASSSDTGNEQYV.

The rearrangement uses TRBV5-4 and TRBJ2-6; TRBD2 matches at 14 bases. The J segment lost 0 bases and the V segment lost 4 bases, leaving 3 bases of the junction unmatched. Germline lookup yields CDR1 SGHNT and CDR2 YYREEE (reference sequence). This CDR3 region has 18 residues. This CDR3 is CASSGLAGGVSGANVLTF. The CDR3 region has the DNA TGTGCCAGCAGCGGACTAGCGGGGGGAGTCTCTGGGGCCAACGTCCTGACTTTC.

The V call is TRBV3-1 (or the pseudogene TRBV3-2), the J call TRBJ1-3, with 9 bases that match TRBD1. Germline V gene lookup returns CDR1 LGHDT and CDR2 YNNKEL (reference sequence). With 5 bases clipped from V and 0 bases from J, the junction kept 17 bases outside the gene matches. This CDR3 contains 20 residues. Here the CDR3 DNA reads TGTGCCAGCAGCAAGGGGGCCCGTAAGGACAGGGGACCCTCTGGAAACACCATATATTTT. Translated, it gives CASSKGARKDRGPSGNTIYF.

The gene calls are TRBV20-1 and TRBJ2-1; D remains unclear. Germline CDR1 reads DFQATT; CDR2 reads SNEGSKA (reference sequence). The CDR3 sequence is 14 residues long. Trimming shortened V by 3 bases and J by 5 bases, and 14 bases separated the two germline ends. CDR3 DNA sequence: TGCAGTGCTAGTAACCCCCTGGCTCACAATGAGCAGTTCTTC. Translated: CSASNPLAHNEQFF.

V is TRBV7-3 and J is TRBJ2-5; D is ambiguous. This CDR3 contains 13 residues. Looked up from germline, CDR1 is SGHTA and CDR2 is FQGTGA. Trimming removed 5 bases at V and 1 base at J, with 8 bases between. This CDR3 reads CASSRRGQETQYF. In nucleotides, the CDR3 is TGTGCCAGCAGCCGAAGAGGCCAAGAGACCCAGTACTTC.

This sequence joins TRBV7-2 and TRBJ1-5, with 10 bases aligning to TRBD1. Germline CDR1 SGHTA, CDR2 FQGNSA. V was clipped by 1 base and J by 3 bases; unmatched bases: 3. CDR3 length equals 16 residues. CDR3 region: CASSLGTGGDNQPQHF. Here the CDR3 DNA reads TGTGCCAGCAGCTTAGGGACAGGGGGAGACAATCAGCCCCAGCATTTT.

The chain links TRBV28 to TRBJ1-5, with no clear D. V shed 5 bases and J shed 0 bases, with 14 bases lying between them. In germline, CDR1 is MDHEN, CDR2 SYDVKM. The length of the CDR3 is 16 residues. The CDR3, as DNA: TGTGCCAGCAGTCGGGTAGCCCGATATAGCAATCAGCCCCAGCATTTT. It translates to CASSRVARYSNQPQHF.

This clone was detected only once. The genes are TRBV7-9 and TRBJ2-3; TRBD2 aligns across 9 bases. The CDR3 is 16 residues long. The germline V gene has CDR1 SEHNR and CDR2 FQNEAQ (reference sequence). V was clipped by 2 bases and J by 4 bases; unmatched bases: 7. The CDR3 reads CASSLPAGGGADTQYF. The CDR3 nucleotides read TGTGCCAGCAGCTTACCAGCGGGGGGTGGCGCAGATACGCAGTATTTT.

The V call is TRBV28, the J call TRBJ1-4; 7 nucleotides align to TRBD1. This CDR3 is 16 amino acids long. The V and J ends lost 2 bases and 0 bases, in that order; junction bases with no gene match: 3. The germline CDR1 and CDR2 sequences are MDHEN and SYDVKM. This CDR3 is CASSLEGATTNEKLFF. The CDR3 DNA follows: TGTGCCAGCAGTTTAGAGGGGGCTACAACTAATGAAAAACTGTTTTTT. Using reference TRBV28 and TRBJ1-4 for the parts outside the CDR3, the full variable domain is DVKVTQSSRYLVKRTGEKVFLECVQDMDHENMFWYRQDPGLGLRLIYFSYDVKMKEKGDIPEGYSVSREKKERFSLILESASTNQTSMYLCASSLEGATTNEKLFFGSGTQLSVL.

The chain employs TRBV7-8 and TRBJ1-3; the D gene is possibly TRBD1 (5 bases). Germline values: CDR1 SGHVS, CDR2 FQNEAQ. V lost 7 bases and J lost 1, with 11 bases in between. The length of the CDR3 is 14 residues. CDR3 coding DNA: TGTGCCAGCAAGCAACGGGGGTCTGGAAACACCATATATTTT. Its translation: CASKQRGSGNTIYF.

The rearrangement links TRBV7-2 to TRBJ2-2, with D possibly TRBD2 on 6 matching bases. Germline loops: CDR1 SGHTA, CDR2 FQGNSA. V shed 4 bases and J shed 0 bases, with 12 bases lying between them. The CDR3 totals 16 residues. The CDR3 is CASSYGGTANTGELFF. Written as DNA, the CDR3 is TGTGCCAGCAGCTATGGGGGGACCGCGAACACCGGGGAGCTGTTTTTT. Supplemented by reference TRBV7-2 and TRBJ2-2, the full variable domain reads GAGVSQSPSNKVTEKGKDVELRCDPISGHTALYWYRQSLGQGLEFLIYFQGNSAPDKSGLPSDRFSAERTGGSVSTLTIQRTQQEDSAVYLCASSYGGTANTGELFFGEGSRLTVL.

The gene calls are TRBV4-1 and TRBJ2-1; 9 bases match TRBD2. Trimming at V came to 1 base and at J to 6 bases, leaving 4 bases not matched to a gene. The CDR3 sequence is 15 residues long. Germline CDR1 is MGHRA and CDR2 is YSYEKL. The CDR3 loop is CASSQASGVFNEQFF. Here the CDR3 DNA reads TGCGCCAGCAGCCAAGCTAGCGGGGTTTTCAATGAGCAGTTCTTC.

This clone was seen a single time. This chain links TRBV11-2 with TRBJ2-4; TRBD2 matches 10 bases. The CDR3 has 16 amino acids. Trimming took 2 bases from V and 7 from J; bases not matched to a gene: 8. From germline, CDR1 is SGHAT and CDR2 FQNNGV. The CDR3 loop reads CASSLRRTSGVNIQYF. DNA of the CDR3: TGTGCCAGCAGCTTACGACGCACTAGCGGGGTTAACATTCAGTACTTC. The variable domain in full, completed from reference TRBV11-2 and TRBJ2-4, reads EAGVAQSPRYKIIEKRQSVAFWCNPISGHATLYWYQQILGQGPKLLIQFQNNGVVDDSQLPKDRFSAERLKGVDSTLKIQPAKLEDSAVYLCASSLRRTSGVNIQYFGAGTRLSVL.

This clone appeared once. The V gene is TRBV5-4, the J gene TRBJ1-2; D remains unclear. From germline, CDR1 is SGHNT and CDR2 YYREEE (reference sequence). The length of the CDR3 is 13 residues. Trimming stripped 0 bases from V and 4 bases from J, with 7 bases between. The CDR3 spells CASSLDTLYGYTF. The CDR3 DNA sequence: TGTGCCAGCAGCTTGGACACCCTCTATGGCTACACCTTC.

V is TRBV2 and J is TRBJ1-5; no reliable D call. Germline CDR1 reads SNHLY; CDR2 reads FYNNEI. V lost 7 bases, J lost 3 bases, and 13 bases lay in between. The CDR3 is 14 amino acids. As DNA, the CDR3 is TGTGCCAGCACCCAAAGTACAAACAATCAGCCCCAGCATTTT. This encodes CASTQSTNNQPQHF. Using reference TRBV2 and TRBJ1-5 for the parts outside the CDR3, the full variable domain is EPEVTQTPSHQVTQMGQEVILRCVPISNHLYFYWYRQILGQKVEFLVSFYNNEISEKSEIFDDQFSVERPDGSNFTLKIRSTKLEDSAMYFCASTQSTNNQPQHFGDGTRLSIL.

The chain carries TRBV12-3 or TRBV12-4 and TRBJ1-1, with no clear D. The ends were cut back, 6 bases at V and 2 bases at J, with 10 bases in the middle. The CDR3 has 13 amino acids. The CDR3 is CASSNGANTEAFF. In DNA form, the CDR3 reads TGTGCCAGCAGCAACGGAGCAAACACTGAAGCTTTCTTT.

This rearrangement joins TRBV18 to TRBJ2-2, with 8 bases fitting TRBD2. With 0 bases clipped from V and 5 bases from J, the junction kept 2 bases outside the gene matches. The CDR3 runs to 15 residues. Germline loops: CDR1 KGHSH, CDR2 LQKENI. The CDR3 loop reads CASSPPTGGTGELFF. The CDR3 bases are TGTGCCAGCTCACCACCGACGGGGGGGACCGGGGAGCTGTTTTTT.

The chain recombines TRBV11-3 with TRBJ1-1; D remains unclear. V lost 5 bases, J lost 9 bases, and 19 bases lay in between. Germline V gives CDR1 SGHNT, CDR2 YENEEA. The length of the CDR3 is 14 residues. The CDR3 region has the DNA TGTGCCAGCAGCCCGGATAACCTAGGAGGGCAAGCTTTCTTT. This translates into CASSPDNLGGQAFF.

This sequence joins TRBV7-2 and TRBJ1-5; maybe TRBD1 (5 bases). Germline-derived CDR1 and CDR2 are SGHTA and FQGNSA. V was cut by 5 bases and J by 1 base, with 21 bases left in between. The CDR3 sequence is 18 residues long. The CDR3: CASSLGSSGRSSNQPQHF. For the CDR3, the DNA is TGTGCCAGCAGCCTCGGGAGCTCAGGGCGGTCGAGCAATCAGCCCCAGCATTTT.

This chain links TRBV6-1 with TRBJ1-2, with 11 bases fitting TRBD1. The CDR3 has 15 amino acids. Germline CDR1 and CDR2: MNHNS and SASEGT. J gave up 5 bases and V 1 base, and 3 bases lay outside the gene matches. In DNA form, the CDR3 reads TGTGCCAGCAGTGAAGAGGGGACAGGGGGATATGGCTACACCTTC. Translating it yields CASSEEGTGGYGYTF.

The rearrangement links TRBV19 to TRBJ1-5; D unresolved. V lost 8 bases and J lost 6, with 11 bases in between. This CDR3 contains 12 residues. Germline V gene sequence: CDR1 LNHDA, CDR2 SQIVND (reference sequence). In DNA form, the CDR3 reads TGTGCCAGTGCTATAAGAGGTCAGCCCCAGCATTTT. This encodes CASAIRGQPQHF.

The chain combines TRBV27 with TRBJ2-1, with D unresolved. CDR1 MNHEY and CDR2 SMNVEV come from the germline V gene (reference sequence). V was clipped by 5 bases and J by 3 bases, with 8 bases between them. The CDR3 extends over 13 amino acids. The CDR3 coding sequence is TGTGCCAGCAGTGGCCGAGGCTACAATGAGCAGTTCTTC. This translates into CASSGRGYNEQFF.

The chain employs TRBV6-5 and TRBJ1-1; 11 bases agree with TRBD1. The CDR3 runs to 13 residues. CDR1 and CDR2 (germline): MNHEY, SVGAGI. Trimming took 7 bases from V and 7 from J; bases not matched to a gene: 5. CDR3 region: CASIKGQGGEAFF. CDR3 DNA: TGTGCCAGCATTAAGGGACAGGGGGGTGAAGCTTTCTTT.

V gene TRBV4-1 combines with J gene TRBJ1-3; D unresolved. The V gene lost 0 bases and the J gene lost 14 bases, with 11 bases spanning the gap. The V gene's germline CDR1 is MGHRA and CDR2 YSYEKL. The CDR3 sequence is 12 residues long. The CDR3 nucleotides read TGCGCCAGCAGCCAAGATCTCCAGGTTGTATATTTT. Amino acids: CASSQDLQVVYF.

The J gene is TRBJ1-3, the V gene TRBV7-9, with D possibly being TRBD1 (6 bases). The V gene's germline CDR1 is SEHNR and CDR2 FQNEAQ (reference sequence). V was shortened by 1 base and J by 5 bases, with 15 bases between the two germline ends. This CDR3 has 16 residues. CDR3 in DNA: TGTGCCAGCAGCTTAGTAGAGGCAGGGGATAGAAACACCATATATTTT. Residues: CASSLVEAGDRNTIYF.

The rearrangement links TRBV5-1 to TRBJ1-3, with D possibly being TRBD1 (6 bases). The CDR3 covers 14 residues. V was clipped by 4 bases and J by 9 bases, with 17 bases between them. Germline CDR1 is SGHRS and CDR2 is YFSETQ. The CDR3 protein is CASSPQGPPGTIYF. As DNA, the CDR3 is TGCGCCAGCAGCCCACAGGGACCGCCAGGCACCATATATTTT.